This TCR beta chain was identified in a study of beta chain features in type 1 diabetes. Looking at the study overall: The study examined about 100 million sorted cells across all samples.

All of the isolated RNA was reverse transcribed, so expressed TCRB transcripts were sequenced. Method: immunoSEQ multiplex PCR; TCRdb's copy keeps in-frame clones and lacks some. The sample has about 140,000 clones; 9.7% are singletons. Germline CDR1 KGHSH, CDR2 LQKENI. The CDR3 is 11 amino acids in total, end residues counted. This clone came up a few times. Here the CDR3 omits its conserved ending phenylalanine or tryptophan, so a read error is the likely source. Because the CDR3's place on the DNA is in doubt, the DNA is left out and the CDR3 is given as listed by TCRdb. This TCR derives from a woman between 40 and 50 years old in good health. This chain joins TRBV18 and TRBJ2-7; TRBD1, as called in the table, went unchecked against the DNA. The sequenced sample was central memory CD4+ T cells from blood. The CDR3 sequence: CASSSPGQTSI.